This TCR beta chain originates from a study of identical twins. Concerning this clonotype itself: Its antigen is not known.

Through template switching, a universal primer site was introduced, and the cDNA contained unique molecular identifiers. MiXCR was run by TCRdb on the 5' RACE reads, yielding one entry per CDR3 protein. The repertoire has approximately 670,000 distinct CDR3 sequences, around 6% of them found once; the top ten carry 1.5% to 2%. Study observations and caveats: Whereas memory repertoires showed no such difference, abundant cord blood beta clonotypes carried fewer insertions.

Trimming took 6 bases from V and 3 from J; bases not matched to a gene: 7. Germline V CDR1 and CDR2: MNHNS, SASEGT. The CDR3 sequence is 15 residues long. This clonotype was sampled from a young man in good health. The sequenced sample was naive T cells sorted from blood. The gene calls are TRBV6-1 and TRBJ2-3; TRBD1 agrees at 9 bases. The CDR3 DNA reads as TGTGCCAGCAGAGCCGGGACAGGGAGAACAGATACGCAGTATTTT. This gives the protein CASRAGTGRTDTQYF.